This TCR beta chain was retrieved from a study of control samples from healthy donors and cancer patients. Some clones are missing from TCRdb's copy, which holds only in-frame ones; the method was immunoSEQ multiplex PCR. This sample has fewer than 200,000 clones; about 90% occur once, and the top ten carry roughly 1.3%. Germline V CDR1 and CDR2: LNHDA, SQIVND (reference sequence). The CDR3 has 13 residues. Trimming pared 11 bases from V and 2 bases from J, leaving 15 bases between. Sequences were obtained from blood. The V gene is TRBV19, the J gene TRBJ1-2; possibly TRBD1 for D (6 bases). The TCR comes from a woman aged 45-65 years in good health. CDR3 sequence reads: CAVLNRENYGYTF. CDR3 nucleotides: TGTGCCGTCTTAAACAGGGAGAACTATGGCTACACCTTC.